A single T cell receptor beta chain is shown here with its context. Self-reported history from a screening survey and questionnaire set each donor's cohort. The germline V gene encodes CDR1 LGHNA and CDR2 YNFKEQ. V lost 0 bases, J lost 0 bases, and 9 bases lay in between. The CDR3 contains 15 residues. This specimen belongs to a study of blood T cell repertoires in COVID-19. Study context: Whether acute or convalescent, the COVID-19 samples came from the United States, Italy and Spain.

The table came from immunoSEQ multiplex PCR; TCRdb's copy has only in-frame clones and leaves some out. The sample lists fewer than 400,000 clones; 90% were seen once. The gene calls are TRBV4-2 and TRBJ2-7, with D tentatively TRBD1 (5 bases). The sample taken for sequencing was PBMCs or T cells enriched from blood (not recorded which). This TCR derives from a woman in her 30s who had been exposed to COVID-19. This chain's CDR3 is CASSQDHGASYEQYF. CDR3 bases: TGTGCCAGCAGCCAAGATCATGGGGCCTCCTACGAGCAGTACTTC.